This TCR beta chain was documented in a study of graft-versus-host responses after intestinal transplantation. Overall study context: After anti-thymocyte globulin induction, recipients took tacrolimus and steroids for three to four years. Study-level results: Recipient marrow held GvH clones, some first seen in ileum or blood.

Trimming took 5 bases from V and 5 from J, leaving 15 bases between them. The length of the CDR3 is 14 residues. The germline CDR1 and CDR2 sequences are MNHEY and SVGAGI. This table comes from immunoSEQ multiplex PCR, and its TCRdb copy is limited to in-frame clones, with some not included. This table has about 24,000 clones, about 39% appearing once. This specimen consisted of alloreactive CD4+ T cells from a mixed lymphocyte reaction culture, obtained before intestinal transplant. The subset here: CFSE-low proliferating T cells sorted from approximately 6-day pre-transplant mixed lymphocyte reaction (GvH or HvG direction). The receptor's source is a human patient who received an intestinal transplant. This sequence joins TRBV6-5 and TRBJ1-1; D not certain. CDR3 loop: CASSVGRIGTEAFF. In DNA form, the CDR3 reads TGTGCCAGCAGTGTTGGCAGGATTGGAACTGAAGCTTTCTTT.